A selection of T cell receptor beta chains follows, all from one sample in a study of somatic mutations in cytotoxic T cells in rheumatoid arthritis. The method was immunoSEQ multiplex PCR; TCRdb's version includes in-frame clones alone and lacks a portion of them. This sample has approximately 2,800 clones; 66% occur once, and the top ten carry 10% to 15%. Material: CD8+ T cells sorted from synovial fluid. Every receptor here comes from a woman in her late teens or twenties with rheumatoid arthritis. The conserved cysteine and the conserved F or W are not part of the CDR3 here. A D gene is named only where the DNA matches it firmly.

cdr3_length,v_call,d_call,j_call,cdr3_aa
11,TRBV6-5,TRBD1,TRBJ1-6,ASSFTGASPLH
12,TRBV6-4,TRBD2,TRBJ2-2,ASSEAGDTGELF
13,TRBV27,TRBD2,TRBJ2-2,ASSSPSGNTGELF
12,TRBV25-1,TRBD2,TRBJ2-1,ASTLAGAYNEQF
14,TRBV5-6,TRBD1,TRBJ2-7,ASSKDREIFSYEQY
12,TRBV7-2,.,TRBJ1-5,ASSLFSFNQPQH
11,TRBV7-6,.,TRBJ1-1,ASRAAGYTEAF
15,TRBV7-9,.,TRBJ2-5,ASSLVVAGAHQETQY
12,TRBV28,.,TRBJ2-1,ASGGQGNYNEQF
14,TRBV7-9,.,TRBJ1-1,ASSLAPTGLNTEAF
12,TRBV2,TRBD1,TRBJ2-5,ASRKGQAQETQY
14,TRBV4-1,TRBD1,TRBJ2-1,ASSPSGQGAYNEQF
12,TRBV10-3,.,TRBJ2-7,AISETGRRYEQY
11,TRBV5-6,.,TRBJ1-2,ASSLYRHVGYT
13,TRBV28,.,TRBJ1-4,ASSLLGRDNEKLF
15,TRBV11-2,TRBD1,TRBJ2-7,ASSLNPDRGIAYEQY
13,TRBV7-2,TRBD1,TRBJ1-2,ASSLMATGGNGYT
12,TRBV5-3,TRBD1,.,ARSYGTGPYEQY
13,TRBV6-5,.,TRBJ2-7,ASSSPPEGRYEQY
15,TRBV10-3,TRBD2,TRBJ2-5,AISEPGTSGGDVTQY
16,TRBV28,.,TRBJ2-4,ASSLRQVPPIAKNIQY
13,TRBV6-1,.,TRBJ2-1,ASSETRVPYNEQF
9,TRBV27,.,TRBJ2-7,ASSSRLEQY
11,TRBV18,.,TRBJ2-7,ASSPRRSYEQY
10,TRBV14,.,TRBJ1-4,ASSVQGEKLF
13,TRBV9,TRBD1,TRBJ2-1,ASSVATGGLDEQF
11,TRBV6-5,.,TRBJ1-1,ASTGSEDTEAF
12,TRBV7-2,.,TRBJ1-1,ASSLGGQYTEAF
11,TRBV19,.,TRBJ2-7,ASSFGGSYEQY
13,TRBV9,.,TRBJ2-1,ASSVGGRPYNEQF
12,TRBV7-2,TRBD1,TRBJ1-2,ASSLVTGGGGYT
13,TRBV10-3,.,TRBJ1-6,AISDTGRRDSPLH
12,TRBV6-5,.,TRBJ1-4,ASSYSAANEKLF
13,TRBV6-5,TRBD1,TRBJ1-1,ASSYSYGTDTEAF
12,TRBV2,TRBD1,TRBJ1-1,ASSEDRGLTEAF
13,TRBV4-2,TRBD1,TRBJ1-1,ASSQDKGAGTEAF
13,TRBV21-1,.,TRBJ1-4,ASSSREGLSEKLF
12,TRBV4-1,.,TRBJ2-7,ASSQAGYSYEQY
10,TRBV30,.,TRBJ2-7,AWSGQNTVPY
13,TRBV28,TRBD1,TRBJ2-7,ASSPTGGAAYEQY
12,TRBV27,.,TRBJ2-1,ASSLDTSYNEQF
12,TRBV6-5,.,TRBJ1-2,ASSSSTVNYGYT
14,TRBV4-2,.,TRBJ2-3,ASSQDMGHSTDTQY
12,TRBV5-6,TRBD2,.,ASSFGLADYEQY
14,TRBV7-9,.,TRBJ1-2,ASSLAARDGGYGYT
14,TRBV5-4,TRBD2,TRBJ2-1,ASSFPSGSSYNEQF
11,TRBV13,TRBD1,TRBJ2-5,ASRDRVEETQY
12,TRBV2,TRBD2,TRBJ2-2,ASTAGGVTGELF